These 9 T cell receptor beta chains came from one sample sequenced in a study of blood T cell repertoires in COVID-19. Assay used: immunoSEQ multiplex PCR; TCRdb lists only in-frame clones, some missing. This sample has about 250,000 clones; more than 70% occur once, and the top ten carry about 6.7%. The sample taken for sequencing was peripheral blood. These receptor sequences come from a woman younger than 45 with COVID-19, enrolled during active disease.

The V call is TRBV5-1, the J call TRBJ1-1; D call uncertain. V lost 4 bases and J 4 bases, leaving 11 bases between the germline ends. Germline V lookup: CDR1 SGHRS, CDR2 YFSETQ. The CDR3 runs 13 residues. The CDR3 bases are TGCGCCAGCAGCGTGGGCTGGAGCACTGAAGCTTTCTTT. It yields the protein CASSVGWSTEAFF. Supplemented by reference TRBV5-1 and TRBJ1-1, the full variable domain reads KAGVTQTPRYLIKTRGQQVTLSCSPISGHRSVSWYQQTPGQGLQFLFEYFSETQRNKGNFPGRFSGRQFSNSRSEMNVSTLELGDSALYLCASSVGWSTEAFFGQGTRLTVV.

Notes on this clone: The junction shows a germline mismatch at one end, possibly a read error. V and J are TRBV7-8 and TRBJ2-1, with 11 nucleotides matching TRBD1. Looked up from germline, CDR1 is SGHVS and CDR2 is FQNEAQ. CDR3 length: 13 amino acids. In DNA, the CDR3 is TGTGCCGGCAGGACAGGGGGCGGGAATGAGCAGTTCTTC. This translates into CAGRTGGGNEQFF.

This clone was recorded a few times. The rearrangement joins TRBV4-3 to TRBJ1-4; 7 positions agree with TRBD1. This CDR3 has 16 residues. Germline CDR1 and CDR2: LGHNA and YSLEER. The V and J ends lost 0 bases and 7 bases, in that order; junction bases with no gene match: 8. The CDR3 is CASSQDRVGGSEKLFF. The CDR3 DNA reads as TGCGCCAGCAGCCAAGATCGGGTAGGGGGCAGTGAAAAACTGTTTTTT.

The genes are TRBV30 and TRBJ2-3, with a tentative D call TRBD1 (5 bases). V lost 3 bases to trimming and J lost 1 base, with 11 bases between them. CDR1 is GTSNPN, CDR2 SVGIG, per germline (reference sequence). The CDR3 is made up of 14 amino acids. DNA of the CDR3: TGTGCCTGGAGCAGGGCGGACCGCACAGATACGCAGTATTTT. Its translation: CAWSRADRTDTQYF.

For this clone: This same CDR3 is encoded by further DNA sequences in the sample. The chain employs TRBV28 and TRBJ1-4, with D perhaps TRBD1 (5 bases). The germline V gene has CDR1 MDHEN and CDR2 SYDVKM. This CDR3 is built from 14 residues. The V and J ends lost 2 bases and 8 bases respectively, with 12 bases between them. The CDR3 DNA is TGTGCCAGCAGTTTAGATAGGGGCCGGGAAAAACTGTTTTTT. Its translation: CASSLDRGREKLFF.

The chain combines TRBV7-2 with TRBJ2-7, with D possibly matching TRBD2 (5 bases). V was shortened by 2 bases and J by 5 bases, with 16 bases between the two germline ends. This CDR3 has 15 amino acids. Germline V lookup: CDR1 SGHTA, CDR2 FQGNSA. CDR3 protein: CASSLSGGSQHEQYV. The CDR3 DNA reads TGTGCCAGCAGCTTATCTGGTGGGAGTCAACACGAGCAGTACGTC.

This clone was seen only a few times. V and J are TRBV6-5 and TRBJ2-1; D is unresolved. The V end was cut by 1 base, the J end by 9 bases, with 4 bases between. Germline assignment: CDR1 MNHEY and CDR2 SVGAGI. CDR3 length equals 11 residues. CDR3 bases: TGTGCCAGCAGTTACTTGGCTGAGCAGTTCTTC. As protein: CASSYLAEQFF.

As DNA, the CDR3 is TGTGCCAGCAGCTTAGTCATTGGAAACACCATATATTTT. As protein: CASSLVIGNTIYF. J is TRBJ1-3 and V is TRBV11-3; D uncertain. The germline CDR1 and CDR2 sequences are SGHNT and YENEEA. V shed 1 base and J shed 3 bases, with 4 bases lying between them. This CDR3 has 13 residues.

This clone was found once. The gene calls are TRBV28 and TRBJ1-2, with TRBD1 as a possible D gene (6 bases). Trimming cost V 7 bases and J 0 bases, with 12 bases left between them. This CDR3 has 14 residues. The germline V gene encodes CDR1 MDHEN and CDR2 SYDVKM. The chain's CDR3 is CASTVGHSNYGYTF. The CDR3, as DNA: TGTGCCAGCACCGTGGGACACTCTAACTATGGCTACACCTTC.